Listed below are T cell receptor beta chains from one sample, sequenced in a study of T cells after yellow fever vaccination. MiXCR was run by TCRdb on the 5' RACE reads, yielding one entry per CDR3 protein. The sample lists tens of thousands of distinct CDR3 sequences, 6.6% seen once, with roughly 22% in the top ten. The sample consisted of PBMCs, either bulk or a sorted T-cell subset (CD4+, CD8+, memory, or dextramer-sorted; not recorded which), taken on the day of the first yellow fever vaccination. Receptor source: a man aged 18 to 35 who received the YFV17D yellow fever vaccine. Both conserved end residues are part of each CDR3. D genes are given only for firm matches. For some rows the clone size is stated as once, few or many, or as a class when expanded; others skip it.

. | TRBJ1-1 | TRBV12-3/TRBV12-4 | many | TGTGCCAGCAGTTTAATGGGGGACACTGAAGCTTTCTTT | CASSLMGDTEAFF
TRBD2 | TRBJ2-1 | TRBV5-6 | many | TGTGCCAGCAGCCGCCGGGGGGGCAACTACAATGAGCAGTTCTTC | CASSRRGGNYNEQFF
TRBD2 | TRBJ2-3 | TRBV4-2 | medium-sized | TGTGCCAGCAGCCAAGATCGGGGGGGCCCAGATACGCAGTATTTT | CASSQDRGGPDTQYF
. | TRBJ1-4 | TRBV20-1 | many | TGCAGTGCTGAAAATTCAGGGGTTGACGAAAAACTGTTTTTT | CSAENSGVDEKLFF
TRBD1 | TRBJ1-2 | TRBV20-1 | many | TGCAGTGCTAGTAGCAGGGGGCCCAGCAGTGGCTACACCTTC | CSASSRGPSSGYTF
. | TRBJ2-3 | TRBV4-3 | many | TGCGCCAGCAGCCAAGATGGGACGGGGGGCACAGATACGCAGTATTTT | CASSQDGTGGTDTQYF
. | TRBJ2-6 | TRBV19 | many | TGTGCCAGTACCATCTCTGGGGCCAACGTCCTGACTTTC | CASTISGANVLTF
. | TRBJ1-1 | TRBV7-2 | many | TGTGCCAGCAGCTTCCCCGAAACAGGACAGTTGAACACTGAAGCTTTCTTT | CASSFPETGQLNTEAFF
. | TRBJ1-1 | TRBV18 | . | TGTGCCAGCTCACAACCCGGCTCTGAAGCTTTCTTT | CASSQPGSEAFF
. | TRBJ2-2 | TRBV6-1 | . | TGTGCCAGCAGTGAAGATCGGCTCGGGGAGCTGTTTTTT | CASSEDRLGELFF
. | TRBJ1-2 | TRBV29-1 | many | TGCAGCGTTGGAGAGTTAGGAGGGAACTATGGCTACACCTTC | CSVGELGGNYGYTF
. | TRBJ2-5 | TRBV27 | many | TGTGCCAGCAGCCCGACGATAGGGGTCCTTCGTTATTTC | CASSPTIGVLRYF
. | TRBJ1-5 | TRBV28 | many | TGTGCCAGCAGTTTAGAAAGTTCCGGACAGCCCCAGCATTTT | CASSLESSGQPQHF
. | TRBJ1-1 | TRBV19 | many | TGTGCCAGTAGTCGACAGGCCTTTGAAGCTTTCTTT | CASSRQAFEAFF
. | TRBJ2-3 | TRBV5-1 | many | TGCGCCAGCAGCTTACAGGGCACAGATACGCAGTATTTT | CASSLQGTDTQYF
TRBD1 | TRBJ1-6 | TRBV7-2 | many | TGTGCCAGCAGCATGGCAGGGGGTGGACCCCTCCACTTT | CASSMAGGGPLHF
TRBD2 | TRBJ2-5 | TRBV10-3 | many | TGTGCCATCAGTGAAGGACTAGCGGCGCTTCTCCAAGAGACCCAGTACTTC | CAISEGLAALLQETQYF
. | TRBJ2-2 | TRBV27 | . | TGTGCCAGCAGTTCCCCGATCACCGGGGAGCTGTTTTTT | CASSSPITGELFF
. | TRBJ2-3 | TRBV24-1 | many | TGTGCCACCAGTGATAAGCAGGGCGACGAGGATACGCAGTATTTT | CATSDKQGDEDTQYF
. | TRBJ2-1 | TRBV28 | many | TGTGCCAGCAGTTTATGGCGTCTAGCTCCCTACAATGAGCAGTTCTTC | CASSLWRLAPYNEQFF
. | TRBJ2-2 | TRBV5-1 | many | TGCGCCAGCAGCTTACAGGGAACCGGGGAGCTGTTTTTT | CASSLQGTGELFF
TRBD2 | TRBJ2-1 | TRBV29-1 | many | TGCAGCGTGGGACTAGCGGGTGACAATGAGCAGTTCTTC | CSVGLAGDNEQFF
. | TRBJ2-5 | TRBV6-5 | many | TGTGCCAGCAGTTACTCCTCGCAGACCCAGTACTTC | CASSYSSQTQYF
TRBD2 | TRBJ2-4 | TRBV5-1 | many | TGCGCCAGCAGTACGTCTAGCGGGGCCCTTATTCAGTACTTC | CASSTSSGALIQYF